This T cell receptor beta chain is from a study of control samples from healthy donors and cancer patients. Using immunoSEQ multiplex PCR, the repertoire was profiled, and TCRdb retains in-frame clones only, with some absent. The data hold roughly 81,000 clones, with roughly 84% observed a single time. Germline lookup yields CDR1 SGHKS and CDR2 YYEKEE (reference sequence). Trimming took off 0 bases at V and 3 bases at J, with 10 bases between the two ends. CDR3 length: 14 residues. The sequenced sample consisted of PBMCs. This chain uses TRBV5-5 with TRBJ2-7; tentatively, D is TRBD1 (6 bases). The clonotype originates from a man aged 55-75 years with head and neck cancer. The CDR3, as DNA: TGTGCCAGCAGCTTGGTCCAAGGGGGCTACGAGCAGTACTTC. It encodes CASSLVQGGYEQYF.